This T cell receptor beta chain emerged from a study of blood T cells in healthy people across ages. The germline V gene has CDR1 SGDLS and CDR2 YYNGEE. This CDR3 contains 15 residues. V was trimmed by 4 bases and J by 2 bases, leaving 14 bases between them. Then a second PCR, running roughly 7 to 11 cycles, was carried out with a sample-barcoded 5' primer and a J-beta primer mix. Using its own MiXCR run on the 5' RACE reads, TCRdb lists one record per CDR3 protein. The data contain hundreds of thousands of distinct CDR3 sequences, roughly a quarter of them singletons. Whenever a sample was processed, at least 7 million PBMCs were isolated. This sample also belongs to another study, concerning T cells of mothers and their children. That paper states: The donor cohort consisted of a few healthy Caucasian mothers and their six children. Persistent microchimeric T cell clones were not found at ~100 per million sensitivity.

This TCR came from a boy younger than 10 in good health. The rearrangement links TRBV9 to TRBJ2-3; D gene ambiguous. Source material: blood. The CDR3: CASSLTPSYTDTQYF. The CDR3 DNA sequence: TGTGCCAGCAGCCTGACCCCCTCTTACACAGATACGCAGTATTTT.